This T cell receptor (beta chain) was captured by sequencing in a study of early T cells in non-severe SARS-CoV-2 infection. TCRdb re-called the 5' RACE reads through MiXCR, storing one row per CDR3 protein. The table includes tens of thousands of distinct CDR3 sequences, around 14% detected once. Looked up from germline, CDR1 is LGHNA and CDR2 is YSLEER. The CDR3 runs 14 residues. The J segment lost 5 bases and the V segment lost 0 bases, leaving 2 bases of the junction unmatched. This clonotype was seen ten or more times. The sample consisted of whole blood. This sequence was found in an adult who was a healthcare worker with PCR-confirmed SARS-CoV-2 infection or an uninfected control (not recorded which). This chain links TRBV4-3 with TRBJ2-3, with 7 bases lining up with TRBD1. CDR3 coding DNA: TGCGCCAGCAGCCAAGAGACAGGGAAAGATACGCAGTATTTT. Its translation: CASSQETGKDTQYF.